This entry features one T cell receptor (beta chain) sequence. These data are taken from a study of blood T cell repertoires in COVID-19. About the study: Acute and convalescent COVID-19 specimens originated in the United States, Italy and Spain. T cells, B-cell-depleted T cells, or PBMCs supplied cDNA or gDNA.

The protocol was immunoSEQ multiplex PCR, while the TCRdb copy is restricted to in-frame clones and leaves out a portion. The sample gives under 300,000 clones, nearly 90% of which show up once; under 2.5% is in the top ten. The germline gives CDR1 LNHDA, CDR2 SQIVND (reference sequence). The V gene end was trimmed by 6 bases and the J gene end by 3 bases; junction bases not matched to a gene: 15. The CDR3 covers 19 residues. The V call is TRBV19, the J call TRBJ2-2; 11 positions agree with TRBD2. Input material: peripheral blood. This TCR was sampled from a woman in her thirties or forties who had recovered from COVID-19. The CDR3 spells CASSHSRTSGWGDTGELFF. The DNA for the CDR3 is TGTGCCAGTAGCCATTCTAGGACTAGCGGGTGGGGAGACACCGGGGAGCTGTTTTTT.